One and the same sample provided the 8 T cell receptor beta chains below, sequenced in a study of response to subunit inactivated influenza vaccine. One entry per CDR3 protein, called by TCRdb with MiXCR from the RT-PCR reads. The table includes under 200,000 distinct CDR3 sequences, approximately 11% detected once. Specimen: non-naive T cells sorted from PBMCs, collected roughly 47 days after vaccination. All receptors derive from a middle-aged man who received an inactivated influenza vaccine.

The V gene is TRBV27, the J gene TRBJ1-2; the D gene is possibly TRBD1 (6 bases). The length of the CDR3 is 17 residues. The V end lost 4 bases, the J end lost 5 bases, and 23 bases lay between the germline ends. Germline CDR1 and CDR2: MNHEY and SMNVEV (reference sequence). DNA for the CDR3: TGTGCCAGCAGTTCCGGGAGGGGGACACTTGCACTTTATGGCTACACCTTC. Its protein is CASSSGRGTLALYGYTF.

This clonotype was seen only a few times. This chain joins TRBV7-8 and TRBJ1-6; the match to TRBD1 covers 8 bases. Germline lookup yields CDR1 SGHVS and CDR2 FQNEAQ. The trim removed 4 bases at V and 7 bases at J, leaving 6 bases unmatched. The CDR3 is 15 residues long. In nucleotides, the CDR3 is TGTGCCAGCAGCTCAAGACAGGGGCGGAATTCACCCCTCCACTTT. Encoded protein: CASSSRQGRNSPLHF.

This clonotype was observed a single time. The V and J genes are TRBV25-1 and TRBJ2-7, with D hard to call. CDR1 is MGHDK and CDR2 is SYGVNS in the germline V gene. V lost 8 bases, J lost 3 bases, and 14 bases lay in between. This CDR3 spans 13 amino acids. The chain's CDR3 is CASRPGRLYEQYF. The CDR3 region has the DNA TGTGCCAGCCGCCCCGGTCGCCTCTACGAGCAGTACTTC.

The CDR3 loop reads CASSLLADNEQFF. The DNA of the CDR3 is TGTGCCAGCAGCTTACTAGCAGATAATGAGCAGTTCTTC. The gene calls are TRBV7-3 and TRBJ2-1, with a weak D call TRBD2 (5 bases). Trimming removed 2 bases at V and 7 bases at J, with 9 bases between. This CDR3 is built from 13 residues. Germline lookup yields CDR1 SGHTA and CDR2 FQGTGA.

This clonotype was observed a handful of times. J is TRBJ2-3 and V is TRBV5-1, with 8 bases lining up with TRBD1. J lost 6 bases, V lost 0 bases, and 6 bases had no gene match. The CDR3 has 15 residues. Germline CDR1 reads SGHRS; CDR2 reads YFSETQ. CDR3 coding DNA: TGCGCCAGCAGCTTGGGACAGGGGATAACCGATACGCAGTATTTT. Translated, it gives CASSLGQGITDTQYF.

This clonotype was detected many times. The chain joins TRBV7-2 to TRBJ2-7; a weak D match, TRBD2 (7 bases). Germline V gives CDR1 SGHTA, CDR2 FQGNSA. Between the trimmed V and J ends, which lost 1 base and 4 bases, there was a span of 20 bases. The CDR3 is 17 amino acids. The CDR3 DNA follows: TGTGCCAGCAGCTTAGGCCCCGCGACTAGGGGGGGTTACGAGCAGTACTTC. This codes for CASSLGPATRGGYEQYF. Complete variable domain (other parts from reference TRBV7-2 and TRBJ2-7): GAGVSQSPSNKVTEKGKDVELRCDPISGHTALYWYRQSLGQGLEFLIYFQGNSAPDKSGLPSDRFSAERTGGSVSTLTIQRTQQEDSAVYLCASSLGPATRGGYEQYFGPGTRLTVT.

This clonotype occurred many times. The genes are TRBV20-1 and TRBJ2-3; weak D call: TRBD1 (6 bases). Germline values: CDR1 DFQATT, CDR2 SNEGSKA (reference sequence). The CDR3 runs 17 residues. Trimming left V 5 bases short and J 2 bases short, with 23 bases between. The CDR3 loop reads CSAQSVTGSYNTDTQYF. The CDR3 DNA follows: TGCAGTGCTCAAAGTGTAACAGGGAGTTATAACACAGATACGCAGTATTTT.

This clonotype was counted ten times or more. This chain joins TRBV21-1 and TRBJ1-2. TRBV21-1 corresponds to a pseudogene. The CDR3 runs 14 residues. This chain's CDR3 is CASSSCRANYGYTF. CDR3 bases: TGTGCCAGCAGCAGTTGCAGAGCTAACTATGGCTACACCTTC.